The present TCR beta chain was sequenced within a study of response to subunit inactivated influenza vaccine. Trimming left V 0 bases short and J 0 bases short, with 14 bases between. Germline V lookup: CDR1 MGHRA, CDR2 YSYEKL. The CDR3 spans 17 residues. TCRdb called the RT-PCR reads again in MiXCR, with one record for every CDR3 protein. The sample contains more than 400,000 distinct CDR3 sequences, about 7.2% of which appear only once. This clonotype was recorded a few times. The receptor's source is a man aged 50 to 69 who received an inactivated influenza vaccine. This sequence joins TRBV4-1 and TRBJ1-1; D gene uncertain. Sequences were derived from PBMCs from blood, sampled less than 25 months after vaccination. The CDR3 nucleotides are TGCGCCAGCAGCCAAGAGGAGCGGCGTCCCATGAACACTGAAGCTTTCTTT. This gives the protein CASSQEERRPMNTEAFF.